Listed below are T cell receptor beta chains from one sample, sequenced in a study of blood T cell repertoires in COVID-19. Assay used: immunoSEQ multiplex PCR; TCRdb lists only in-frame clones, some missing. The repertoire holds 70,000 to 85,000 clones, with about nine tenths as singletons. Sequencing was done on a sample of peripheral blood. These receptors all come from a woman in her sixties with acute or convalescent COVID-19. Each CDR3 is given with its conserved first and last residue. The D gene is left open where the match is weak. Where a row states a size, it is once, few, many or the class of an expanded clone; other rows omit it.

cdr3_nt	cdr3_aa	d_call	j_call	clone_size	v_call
TGTGCCAGCAGTACCCCCGGGACTGATGGAAACACCATATATTTT	CASSTPGTDGNTIYF	NA	TRBJ1-3	NA	TRBV28
TGTGCCAGCAGCTTAGCGGAAGGACTAGCGGGAGGCCATGAGCAGTTCTTC	CASSLAEGLAGGHEQFF	TRBD2	TRBJ2-1	few	TRBV7-6
TGTGCCAGTAGTATCGAGACCGGGAAACAGCCCCAGCATTTT	CASSIETGKQPQHF	NA	TRBJ1-5	NA	TRBV19
TGTGCCAGCAGCCAAGATACCTCGCGACAGCCCCAGCATTTT	CASSQDTSRQPQHF	NA	TRBJ1-5	NA	TRBV3-1/TRBV3-2
TGCGCCAGCAGCCATGACAGGGTAGGCACTGAAGCTTTCTTT	CASSHDRVGTEAFF	TRBD1	TRBJ1-1	once	TRBV4-3
TGTGCCAGCAGCCGGGGACAGGGGGTTTTCTACGAGCAGTACTTC	CASSRGQGVFYEQYF	TRBD1	TRBJ2-7	NA	TRBV14
TGTGCCAGCATTACGACAGACCACGACCAGAAAACCTACGAGCAGTACTTC	CASITTDHDQKTYEQYF	NA	TRBJ2-7	NA	TRBV6-4
TGTGCCAGCAGTTTGACTAGCGCTGCGAACACCGGGGAGCTGTTTTTT	CASSLTSAANTGELFF	TRBD2	TRBJ2-2	few	TRBV27
TGTGCCAGCAGGCTTCTTGGGACTAATCTGCAGCAGTACTTC	CASRLLGTNLQQYF	TRBD2	TRBJ2-7	NA	TRBV6-5
TGTGCCAGCAGCCCGGAGAGGGCGGTCTCCTACGAGCAGTACTTC	CASSPERAVSYEQYF	NA	TRBJ2-7	NA	TRBV5-8
TGTGCCAGCAGTTCTACCTCACAGGCGCTCTATGGCTACACCTTC	CASSSTSQALYGYTF	NA	TRBJ1-2	NA	TRBV28
TGTGCCAGCAGTTACGGGTCAGGGGGTTCACCCCTCCACTTT	CASSYGSGGSPLHF	TRBD1	TRBJ1-6	few	TRBV6-5
TGTGCCAGTAGTCACCGGGACAGGGCCTACGAGCAGTACTTC	CASSHRDRAYEQYF	TRBD1	TRBJ2-7	NA	TRBV19